This TCR beta chain was sequenced during a study of blood T cell repertoires in COVID-19. Authors' data handling: Amplification with reference gene primers provided the estimates of nucleated cell counts. This table comes from immunoSEQ multiplex PCR, and its TCRdb copy is limited to in-frame clones, with some not included. The V and J calls and clone size are taken from that table; D and trimming were inferred from the DNA. The sample contains some 260,000 clones, around 90% of which appear only once. The CDR3 spans 12 residues. Germline assignment: CDR1 SQVTM and CDR2 ANQGSEA. Germline trimming cut 7 bases from V and 3 bases from J; bases unmatched to any gene: 5.

What was sequenced was peripheral blood. The receptor comes from a woman between 65 and 79 years old with COVID-19, enrolled during active disease. The chain has TRBV29-1 and TRBJ1-1; 7 nucleotides agree with TRBD1. The DNA of the CDR3 is TGCAGCGCCAACAGGGGAGACACTGAAGCTTTCTTT. This sequence encodes CSANRGDTEAFF.